The table lists the clone carrying this T cell receptor beta chain with a few counts. This entry belongs to a study of T-cell memory formation after mild COVID-19. TCRdb reanalysed the 5' RACE reads using MiXCR and keeps one entry per CDR3 protein. The table lists 150,000 or so distinct CDR3 sequences, roughly 10% of them singletons. This clonotype was obtained from a man aged 18 to 35 who had mild COVID-19 (a few samples of this study predate the infection). Cell type and time point are not known. Sequenced input: PBMCs or a T cell subset sorted from them (not recorded which).

The CDR3 region has the DNA TGCGCCAGCAGCTTAGGGTGGGATTCACCCCTCCACTTT. Translation: CASSLGWDSPLHF. The chain is built from TRBV5-1 and TRBJ1-6; D remains ambiguous. Germline V gene sequence: CDR1 SGHRS, CDR2 YFSETQ. The germline V and J ends were trimmed by 2 bases and 8 bases, with 8 bases remaining between them. This CDR3 contains 13 residues.